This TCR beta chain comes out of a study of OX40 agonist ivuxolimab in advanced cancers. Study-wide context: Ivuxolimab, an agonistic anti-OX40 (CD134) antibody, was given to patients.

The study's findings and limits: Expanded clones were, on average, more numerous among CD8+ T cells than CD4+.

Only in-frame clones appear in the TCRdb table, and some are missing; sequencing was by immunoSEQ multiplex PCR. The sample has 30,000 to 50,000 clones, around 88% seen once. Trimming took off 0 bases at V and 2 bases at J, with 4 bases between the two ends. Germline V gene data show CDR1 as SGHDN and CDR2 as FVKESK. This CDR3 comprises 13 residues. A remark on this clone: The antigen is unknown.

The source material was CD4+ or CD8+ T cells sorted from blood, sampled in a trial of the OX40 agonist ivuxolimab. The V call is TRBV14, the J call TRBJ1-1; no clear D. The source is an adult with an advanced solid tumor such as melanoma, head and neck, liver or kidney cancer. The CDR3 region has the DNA TGTGCCAGCAGCCAAGATAGAAACACTGAAGCTTTCTTT. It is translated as CASSQDRNTEAFF.